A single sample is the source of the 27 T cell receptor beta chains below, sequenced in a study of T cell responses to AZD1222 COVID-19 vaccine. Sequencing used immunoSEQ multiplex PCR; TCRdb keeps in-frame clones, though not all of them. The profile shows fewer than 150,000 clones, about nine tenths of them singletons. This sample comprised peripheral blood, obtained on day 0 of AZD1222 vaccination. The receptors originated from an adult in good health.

CDR3 bases: TGTGCTAGTGGTTTAGGGACTCAAGGGGAGCAGTTCTTC. Encoded protein: CASGLGTQGEQFF. V gene TRBV12-5 combines with J gene TRBJ2-1; weak D call: TRBD2 (6 bases). Trimming cost V 3 bases and J 10 bases, with 13 bases left between them. The CDR3 consists of 13 residues. CDR1 is LGHNT, CDR2 FRNRAP, per germline.

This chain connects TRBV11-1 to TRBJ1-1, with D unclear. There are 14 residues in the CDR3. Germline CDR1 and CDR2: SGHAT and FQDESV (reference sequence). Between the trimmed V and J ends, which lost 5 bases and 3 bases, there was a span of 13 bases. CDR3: CASSNGPLDTEAFF. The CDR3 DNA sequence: TGTGCCAGCAGCAATGGTCCCCTGGACACTGAAGCTTTCTTT.

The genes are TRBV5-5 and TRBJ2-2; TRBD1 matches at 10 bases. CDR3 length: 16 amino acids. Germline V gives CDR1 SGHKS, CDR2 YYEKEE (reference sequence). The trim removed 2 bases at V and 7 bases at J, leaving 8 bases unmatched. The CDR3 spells CASSLWDRGGSGELFF. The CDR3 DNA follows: TGTGCCAGCAGCTTATGGGACAGGGGAGGGAGCGGGGAGCTGTTTTTT.

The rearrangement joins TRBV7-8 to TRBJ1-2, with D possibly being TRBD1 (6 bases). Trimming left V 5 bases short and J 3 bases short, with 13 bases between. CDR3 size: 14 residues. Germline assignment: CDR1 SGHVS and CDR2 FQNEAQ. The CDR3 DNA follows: TGTGCCAGCAGCCCCGCGGGGGGCGACTATGGCTACACCTTC. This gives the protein CASSPAGGDYGYTF.

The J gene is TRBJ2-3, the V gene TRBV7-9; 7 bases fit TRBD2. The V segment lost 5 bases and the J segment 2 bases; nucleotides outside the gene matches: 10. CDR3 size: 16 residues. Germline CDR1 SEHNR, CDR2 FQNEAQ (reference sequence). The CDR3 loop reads CASSPTQAGPTDTQYF. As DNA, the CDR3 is TGTGCCAGCAGCCCTACCCAAGCGGGGCCCACAGATACGCAGTATTTT.

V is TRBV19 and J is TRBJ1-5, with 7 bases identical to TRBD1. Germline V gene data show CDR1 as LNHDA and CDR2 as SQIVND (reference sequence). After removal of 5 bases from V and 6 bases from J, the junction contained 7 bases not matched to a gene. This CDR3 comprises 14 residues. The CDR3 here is CASSPGQRPQPQHF. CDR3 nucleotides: TGTGCCAGTAGTCCGGGACAGCGTCCTCAGCCCCAGCATTTT.

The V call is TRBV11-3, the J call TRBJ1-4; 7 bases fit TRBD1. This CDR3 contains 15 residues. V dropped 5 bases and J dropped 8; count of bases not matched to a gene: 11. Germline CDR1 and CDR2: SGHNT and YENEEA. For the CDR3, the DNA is TGTGCCAGCAGCATCTGGACAGGCTGGCGGGAAAAACTGTTTTTT. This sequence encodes CASSIWTGWREKLFF.

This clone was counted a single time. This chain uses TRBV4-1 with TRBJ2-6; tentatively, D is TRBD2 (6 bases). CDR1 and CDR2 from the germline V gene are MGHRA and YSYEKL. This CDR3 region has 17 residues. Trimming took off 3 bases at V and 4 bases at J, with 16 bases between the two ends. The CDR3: CASSHATGERGANVLTF. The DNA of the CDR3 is TGCGCCAGCAGCCATGCTACGGGAGAAAGGGGGGCCAACGTCCTGACTTTC.

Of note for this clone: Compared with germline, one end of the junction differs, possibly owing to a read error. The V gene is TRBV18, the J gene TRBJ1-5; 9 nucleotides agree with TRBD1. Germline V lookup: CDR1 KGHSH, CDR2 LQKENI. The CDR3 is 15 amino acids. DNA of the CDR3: TGTGCCAGCTCCCCACAGGGGGCAGGCAATCAGCCCCAGCATTTT. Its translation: CASSPQGAGNQPQHF.

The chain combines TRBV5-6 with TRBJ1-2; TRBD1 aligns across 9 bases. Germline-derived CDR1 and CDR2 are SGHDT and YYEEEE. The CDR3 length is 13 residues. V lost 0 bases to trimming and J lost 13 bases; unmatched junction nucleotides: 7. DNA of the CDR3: TGTGCCAGCAGCTTGGGGGACAGGGTTTTTAGCACCTTC. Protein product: CASSLGDRVFSTF. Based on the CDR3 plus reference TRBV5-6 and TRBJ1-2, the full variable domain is DAGVTQSPTHLIKTRGQQVTLRCSPKSGHDTVSWYQQALGQGPQFIFQYYEEEERQRGNFPDRFSGHQFPNYSSELNVNALLLGDSALYLCASSLGDRVFSTFGSGTRLTVV.

The CDR3 DNA reads TGCGCCAGCAGCACCTTAGCGGGAGGGGTTTACAATGAGCAGTTCTTC. It translates to CASSTLAGGVYNEQFF. This chain links TRBV5-1 with TRBJ2-1, with 11 bases matching TRBD2. Germline trimming cut 4 bases from V and 4 bases from J; bases unmatched to any gene: 7. The germline gives CDR1 SGHRS, CDR2 YFSETQ. The CDR3 has 16 amino acids.

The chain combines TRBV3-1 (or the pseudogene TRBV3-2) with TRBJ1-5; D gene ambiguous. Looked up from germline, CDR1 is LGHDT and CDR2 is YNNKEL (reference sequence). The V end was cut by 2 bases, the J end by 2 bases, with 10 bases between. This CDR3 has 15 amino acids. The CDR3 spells CASSQFWGGNQPQHF. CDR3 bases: TGTGCCAGCAGCCAATTCTGGGGTGGCAATCAGCCCCAGCATTTT.

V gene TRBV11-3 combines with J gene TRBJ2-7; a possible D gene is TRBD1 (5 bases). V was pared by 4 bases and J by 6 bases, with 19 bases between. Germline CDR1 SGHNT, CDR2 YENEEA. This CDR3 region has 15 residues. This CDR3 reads CASSSRGANLFEQYF. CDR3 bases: TGTGCCAGCAGCTCTAGGGGCGCGAACCTATTCGAGCAGTACTTC.

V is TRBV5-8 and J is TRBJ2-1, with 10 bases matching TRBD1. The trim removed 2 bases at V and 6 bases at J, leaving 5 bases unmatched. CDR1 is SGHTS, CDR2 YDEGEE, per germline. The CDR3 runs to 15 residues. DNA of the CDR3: TGTGCCAGCAGCTTAGGGACAGGGGCCCCCAATGAGCAGTTCTTC. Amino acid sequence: CASSLGTGAPNEQFF.

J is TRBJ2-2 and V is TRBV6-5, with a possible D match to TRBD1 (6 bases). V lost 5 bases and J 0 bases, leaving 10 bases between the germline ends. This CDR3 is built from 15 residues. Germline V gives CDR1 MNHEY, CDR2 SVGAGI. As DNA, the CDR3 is TGTGCCAGCAGTCCGGGACATACGAACACCGGGGAGCTGTTTTTT. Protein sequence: CASSPGHTNTGELFF.

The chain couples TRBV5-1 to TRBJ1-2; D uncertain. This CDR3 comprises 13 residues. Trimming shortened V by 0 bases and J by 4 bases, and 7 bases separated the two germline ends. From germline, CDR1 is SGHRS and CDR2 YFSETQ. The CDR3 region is CASSLGFSYGYTF. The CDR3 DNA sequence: TGCGCCAGCAGCTTGGGGTTTTCCTATGGCTACACCTTC.

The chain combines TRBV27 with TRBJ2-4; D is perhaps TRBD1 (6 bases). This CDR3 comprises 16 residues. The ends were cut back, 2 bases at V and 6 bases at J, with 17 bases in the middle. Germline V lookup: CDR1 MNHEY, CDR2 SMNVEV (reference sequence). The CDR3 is CASSLDTGPRINIQYF. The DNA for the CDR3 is TGTGCCAGCAGTTTAGACACAGGGCCCAGGATAAACATTCAGTACTTC.

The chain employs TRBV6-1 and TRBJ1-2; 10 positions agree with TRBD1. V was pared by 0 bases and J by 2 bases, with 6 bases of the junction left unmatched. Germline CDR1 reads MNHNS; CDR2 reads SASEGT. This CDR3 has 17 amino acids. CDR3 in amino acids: CASSEALGGQGNYGYTF. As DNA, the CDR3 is TGTGCCAGCAGTGAAGCGCTGGGGGGACAGGGGAACTATGGCTACACCTTC.

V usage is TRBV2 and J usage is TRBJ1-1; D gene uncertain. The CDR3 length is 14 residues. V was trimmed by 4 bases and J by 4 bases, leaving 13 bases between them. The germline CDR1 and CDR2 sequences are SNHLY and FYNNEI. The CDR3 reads CASSVYDLSTEAFF. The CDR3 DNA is TGTGCCAGCAGTGTCTATGACCTAAGCACTGAAGCTTTCTTT. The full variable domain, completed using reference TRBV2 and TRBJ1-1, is EPEVTQTPSHQVTQMGQEVILRCVPISNHLYFYWYRQILGQKVEFLVSFYNNEISEKSEIFDDQFSVERPDGSNFTLKIRSTKLEDSAMYFCASSVYDLSTEAFFGQGTRLTVV.

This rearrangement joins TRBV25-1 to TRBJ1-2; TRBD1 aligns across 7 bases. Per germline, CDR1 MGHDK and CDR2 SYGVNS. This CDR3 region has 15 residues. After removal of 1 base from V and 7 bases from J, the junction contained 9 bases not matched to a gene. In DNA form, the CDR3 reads TGTGCCAGCAGTGAATCGGGACAGAGGTTGGGTGGCTACACCTTC. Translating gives CASSESGQRLGGYTF.

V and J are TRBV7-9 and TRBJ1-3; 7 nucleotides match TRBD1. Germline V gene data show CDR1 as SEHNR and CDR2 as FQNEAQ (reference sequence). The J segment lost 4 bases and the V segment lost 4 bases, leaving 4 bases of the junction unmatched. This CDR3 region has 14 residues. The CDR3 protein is CASSSQGGGNTIYF. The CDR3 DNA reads TGTGCCAGCAGCTCGCAGGGGGGCGGAAACACCATATATTTT.

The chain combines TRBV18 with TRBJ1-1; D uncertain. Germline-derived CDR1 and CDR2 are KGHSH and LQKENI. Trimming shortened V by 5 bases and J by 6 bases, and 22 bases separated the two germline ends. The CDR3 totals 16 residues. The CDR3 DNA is TGTGCCAGCTCAATAGGGATAAGAGGGTCAGGCTCTGAAGCTTTCTTT. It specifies CASSIGIRGSGSEAFF.

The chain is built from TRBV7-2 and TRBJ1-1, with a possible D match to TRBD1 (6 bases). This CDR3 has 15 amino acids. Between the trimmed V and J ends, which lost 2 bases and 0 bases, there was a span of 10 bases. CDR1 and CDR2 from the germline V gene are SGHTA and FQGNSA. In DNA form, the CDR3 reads TGTGCCAGCAGCTTATACGGACAGCTGAACACTGAAGCTTTCTTT. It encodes CASSLYGQLNTEAFF.

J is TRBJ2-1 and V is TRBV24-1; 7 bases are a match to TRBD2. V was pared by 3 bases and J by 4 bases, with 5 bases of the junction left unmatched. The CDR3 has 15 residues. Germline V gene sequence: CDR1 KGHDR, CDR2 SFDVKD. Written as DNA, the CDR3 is TGTGCCACCAGTGATCCTTCAGCGGGATACAATGAGCAGTTCTTC. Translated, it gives CATSDPSAGYNEQFF.

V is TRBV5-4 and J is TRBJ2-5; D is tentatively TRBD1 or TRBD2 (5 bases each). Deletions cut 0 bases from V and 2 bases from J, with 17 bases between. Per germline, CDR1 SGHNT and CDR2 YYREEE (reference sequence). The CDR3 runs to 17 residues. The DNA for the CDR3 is TGTGCCAGCAGCTTGGTGGGGCAGGGAGAAAGACAAGAGACCCAGTACTTC. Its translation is CASSLVGQGERQETQYF. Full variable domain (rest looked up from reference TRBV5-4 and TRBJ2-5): ETGVTQSPTHLIKTRGQQVTLRCSSQSGHNTVSWYQQALGQGPQFIFQYYREEENGRGNFPPRFSGLQFPNYSSELNVNALELDDSALYLCASSLVGQGERQETQYFGPGTRLLVL.

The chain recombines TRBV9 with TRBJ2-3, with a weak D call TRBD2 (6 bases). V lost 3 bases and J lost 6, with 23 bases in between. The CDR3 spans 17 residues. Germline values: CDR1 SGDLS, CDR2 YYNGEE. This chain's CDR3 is CASSASSRDLFRDTQYF. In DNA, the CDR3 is TGTGCCAGCAGCGCGTCTTCCCGGGACTTGTTCAGGGATACGCAGTATTTT.

The CDR3 reads CASSSFTRATNEKLFF. DNA of the CDR3: TGTGCCAGCAGCTCCTTTACACGTGCAACTAATGAAAAACTGTTTTTT. The chain recombines TRBV13 with TRBJ1-4, with unresolved D. The length of the CDR3 is 16 residues. CDR1 and CDR2 (germline): PRHDT, FYEKMQ (reference sequence). The V and J ends lost 4 bases and 0 bases respectively, with 12 bases between them.